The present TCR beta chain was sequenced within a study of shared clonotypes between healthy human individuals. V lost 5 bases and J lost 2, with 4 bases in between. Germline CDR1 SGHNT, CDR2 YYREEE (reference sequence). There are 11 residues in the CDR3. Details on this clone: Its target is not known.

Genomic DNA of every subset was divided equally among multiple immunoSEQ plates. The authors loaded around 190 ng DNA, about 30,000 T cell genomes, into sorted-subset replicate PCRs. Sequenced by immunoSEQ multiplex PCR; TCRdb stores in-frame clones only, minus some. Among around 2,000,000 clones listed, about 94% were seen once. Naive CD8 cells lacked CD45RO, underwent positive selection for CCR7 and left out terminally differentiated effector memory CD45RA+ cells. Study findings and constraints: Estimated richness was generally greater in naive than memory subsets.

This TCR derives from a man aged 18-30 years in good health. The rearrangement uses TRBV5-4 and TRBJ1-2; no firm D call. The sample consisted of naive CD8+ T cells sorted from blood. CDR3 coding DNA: TGTGCCAGCAGGGCGAACTATGGCTACACCTTC. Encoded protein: CASRANYGYTF.